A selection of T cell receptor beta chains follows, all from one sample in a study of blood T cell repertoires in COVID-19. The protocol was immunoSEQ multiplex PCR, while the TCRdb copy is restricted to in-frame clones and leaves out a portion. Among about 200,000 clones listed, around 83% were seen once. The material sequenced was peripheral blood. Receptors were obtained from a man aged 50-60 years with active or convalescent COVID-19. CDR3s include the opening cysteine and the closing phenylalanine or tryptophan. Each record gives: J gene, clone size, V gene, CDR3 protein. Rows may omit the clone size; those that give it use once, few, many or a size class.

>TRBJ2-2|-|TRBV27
CASSYGLALNTGELFF
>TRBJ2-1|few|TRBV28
CASSQTSGEQFF
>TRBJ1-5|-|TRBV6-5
CASSYSGGVDQPQHF
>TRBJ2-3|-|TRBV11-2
CASSLFSGGITDTQYF
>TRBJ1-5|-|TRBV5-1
CASSLDGNQPQHF
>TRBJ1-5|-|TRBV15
CATSRGRIGNQPQHF
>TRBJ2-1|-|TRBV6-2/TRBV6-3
CASSSLTRVGDEQFF
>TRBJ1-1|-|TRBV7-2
CASSQGDRTPDTEAFF
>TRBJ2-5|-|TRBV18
CASSLTLGARETQYF
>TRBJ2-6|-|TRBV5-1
CASTRTGLSSGANVLTF
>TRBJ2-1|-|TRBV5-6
CASSFGSSFDRAYNEQFF
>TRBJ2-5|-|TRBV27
CASSPADPTVETQYF
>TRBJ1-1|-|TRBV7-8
CASSARTGENTEAFF
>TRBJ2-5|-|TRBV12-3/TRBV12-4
CASSLAGVETQYF
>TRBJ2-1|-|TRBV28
CASSPTSSGGPRGDEQFF